This T cell receptor beta chain was sequenced in a study of blood T cell repertoires in COVID-19. Overall study context: There were acute and convalescent COVID-19 samples, and they came from the United States, Italy and Spain. T cells, B-cell-depleted T cells, or PBMCs provided the cDNA or gDNA that served as material.

Original analysis: Cell counts per sample came from amplifying reference gene primers. This table comes from immunoSEQ multiplex PCR, and its TCRdb copy is limited to in-frame clones, with some not included. The V and J calls and clone size come from that table; D and trimming were worked out from the DNA. Of about 220,000 clones in the sample, 80% were seen once. The CDR3 totals 14 residues. V lost 8 bases and J lost 7; bases outside the gene matches: 12. CDR1 is SNHLY and CDR2 is FYNNEI in the germline V gene. Source material: peripheral blood. The receptor was isolated from a woman between 65 and 79 years old with acute or convalescent COVID-19. This sequence joins TRBV2 and TRBJ2-7; 9 bases map to TRBD1. In nucleotides, the CDR3 is TGTGCCAGCGGGCCGGGACAGGGCTTGGGGGAGCAGTACGTC. Its translation is CASGPGQGLGEQYV.